Shown below are 26 T cell receptor beta chains from a single sample sequenced in a study of T cells in Graves' hyperthyroidism and ophthalmopathy. Amplification of TCR beta CDR3 regions was performed using RNA transcripts as template. The study used the HTBI primer set for a first-round RT-PCR of the TCR CDR3. MiXCR, run by TCRdb on the multiplex PCR reads, gives a single entry per CDR3 protein. The table lists 600,000 or so distinct CDR3 sequences, roughly 15% of them singletons. Sequenced sample: blood. The receptors were sampled from a young woman with Graves' hyperthyroidism.

The sample holds many counts of this clonotype. This chain links TRBV27 with TRBJ2-7, with 9 positions matching TRBD1. This CDR3 spans 16 amino acids. Unmatched junction bases numbered 16, after V lost 7 bases and J lost 6 bases. Germline V gene lookup returns CDR1 MNHEY and CDR2 SMNVEV (reference sequence). The CDR3 is CASIPTPGTGRREQYF. The CDR3 coding sequence is TGTGCCAGCATCCCCACCCCCGGGACAGGGAGGCGCGAGCAGTACTTC.

This clonotype was recorded at least ten times. The genes are TRBV12-3 or TRBV12-4 and TRBJ2-5; D not certain. Trimming pared 2 bases from V and 0 bases from J, leaving 4 bases between. This CDR3 has 13 residues. CDR3: CASSLQYQETQYF. CDR3 DNA: TGTGCCAGCAGTTTACAGTACCAAGAGACCCAGTACTTC.

The gene calls are TRBV9 and TRBJ1-1; D is perhaps TRBD1 (5 bases). Trimming shortened V by 3 bases and J by 1 base, and 10 bases separated the two germline ends. Germline CDR1 and CDR2: SGDLS and YYNGEE. CDR3 length: 14 amino acids. The CDR3: CASSGRVGNTEAFF. Here the CDR3 DNA reads TGTGCCAGCAGCGGCAGGGTGGGGAACACTGAAGCTTTCTTT.

This clonotype showed up many times. The V call is TRBV30, the J call TRBJ2-2; TRBD1 might be the D (5 bases). Germline CDR1 is GTSNPN and CDR2 is SVGIG (reference sequence). V shed 5 bases and J shed 1 base, with 5 bases lying between them. The CDR3 sequence is 12 residues long. CDR3 DNA sequence: TGTGCCTGGGGACAGAACACCGGGGAGCTGTTTTTT. Its protein product is CAWGQNTGELFF.

The chain carries TRBV18 and TRBJ2-2; no clear D gene. V lost 3 bases, J lost 1 base, and 9 bases lay in between. Germline CDR1 reads KGHSH; CDR2 reads LQKENI. The CDR3 covers 15 residues. The CDR3 protein is CASSPPHRNTGELFF. The DNA of the CDR3 is TGTGCCAGCTCACCCCCCCATAGGAACACCGGGGAGCTGTTTTTT.

The sample holds many counts of this clonotype. This chain uses TRBV7-8 with TRBJ2-1; 8 nucleotides align to TRBD1. The CDR3 length is 15 residues. Unmatched junction bases numbered 6, after V lost 6 bases and J lost 2 bases. Per the germline V gene, CDR1 is SGHVS and CDR2 is FQNEAQ. CDR3 nucleotide sequence: TGTGCCAGCAGACCAGACAGGGGAACCTACAATGAGCAGTTCTTC. Translating it yields CASRPDRGTYNEQFF.

This clonotype occurred many times. CDR3 sequence reads: CASREGTAAVYEQYF. CDR3 nucleotide sequence: TGTGCCAGCAGGGAGGGGACAGCTGCCGTCTACGAGCAGTACTTC. The J gene is TRBJ2-7, the V gene TRBV7-8; possible D gene TRBD1, 7 bases. This CDR3 has 15 amino acids. Trimming cost V 6 bases and J 3 bases, with 18 bases left between them. Germline loops: CDR1 SGHVS, CDR2 FQNEAQ.

This clonotype was seen repeatedly, ten times or more. V gene TRBV28 combines with J gene TRBJ2-3, with 8 bases aligning to TRBD2. Trimming removed 3 bases from V and 1 base from J; junction bases left unmatched: 3. This CDR3 has 15 amino acids. Per germline, CDR1 MDHEN and CDR2 SYDVKM. The CDR3 nucleotides read TGTGCCAGCAGTTTCCGGGGGGGAGGCACAGATACGCAGTATTTT. Its translation: CASSFRGGGTDTQYF.

As to this clonotype: This could be a read error, since a much larger clone is one nucleotide away. This sequence joins TRBV2 and TRBJ1-6; 7 positions match TRBD1. There are 15 residues in the CDR3. Per germline, CDR1 SNHLY and CDR2 FYNNEI. The CDR3 loop reads CANSEGGQANSPLHF. CDR3 sequence (DNA): TGTGCCAACAGTGAAGGCGGACAGGCCAATTCACCCCTCCACTTT.

This clonotype has more than one count but fewer than ten. This chain joins TRBV6-1 and TRBJ2-6, with TRBD1 matching 11 bases. V was pared by 11 bases and J by 0 bases, with 9 bases of the junction left unmatched. Per germline, CDR1 MNHNS and CDR2 SASEGT. This CDR3 comprises 17 residues. The CDR3 loop reads CAGKGQGVSSGANVLTF. In nucleotides, the CDR3 is TGTGCCGGAAAGGGACAGGGGGTCAGCTCTGGGGCCAACGTCCTGACTTTC.

The V and J genes are TRBV5-1 and TRBJ2-3; 14 nucleotides line up with TRBD2. In germline, CDR1 is SGHRS, CDR2 YFSETQ. Unmatched junction bases numbered 9, after V lost 0 bases and J lost 6 bases. The CDR3 is made up of 18 amino acids. CDR3 loop: CASSLAPGLAGVEDTQYF. For the CDR3, the DNA is TGCGCCAGCAGCTTGGCCCCGGGACTAGCGGGAGTGGAGGATACGCAGTATTTT.

This clonotype was counted ten times or more. The chain links TRBV29-1 to TRBJ2-3; D gene unclear. Trimming left V 6 bases short and J 3 bases short, with 22 bases between. CDR3 length: 16 amino acids. From germline, CDR1 is SQVTM and CDR2 ANQGSEA. Written as DNA, the CDR3 is TGCAGCGTCGCTTCGGCACCGGTGTTAGGGACAGATACGCAGTATTTT. Translated, it gives CSVASAPVLGTDTQYF.

This clonotype was seen repeatedly, ten times or more. This chain links TRBV27 with TRBJ2-1, with D hard to call. The germline V gene encodes CDR1 MNHEY and CDR2 SMNVEV (reference sequence). CDR3 size: 15 residues. V lost 3 bases and J 5 bases, leaving 14 bases between the germline ends. The CDR3 spells CASSLAARRNNEQFF. As DNA, the CDR3 is TGTGCCAGCAGTTTGGCGGCCCGAAGGAACAATGAGCAGTTCTTC.

This clonotype was seen many times. The rearrangement uses TRBV29-1 and TRBJ2-3; D tentatively reads TRBD1 or TRBD2 (5 bases each). The V gene lost 4 bases and the J gene lost 5 bases, with 10 bases spanning the gap. From germline, CDR1 is SQVTM and CDR2 ANQGSEA. The CDR3 covers 12 residues. CDR3 DNA: TGCAGCGTTGCACGGGACGTAGATACGCAGTATTTT. Translating gives CSVARDVDTQYF.

This clonotype was observed a handful of times. V gene TRBV27 combines with J gene TRBJ2-3; TRBD2 agrees at 12 bases. The V and J ends lost 6 bases and 2 bases, in that order; junction bases with no gene match: 9. The CDR3 length is 17 residues. Germline V gene lookup returns CDR1 MNHEY and CDR2 SMNVEV (reference sequence). DNA for the CDR3: TGTGCCAGCAGGCCTTCCTCTAGCGGGAGGGTCACAGATACGCAGTATTTT. It codes for CASRPSSSGRVTDTQYF.

A word on this clonotype: Possible read error: a much larger clone is one base away. The V call is TRBV5-6, the J call TRBJ1-2; D call uncertain. CDR1 and CDR2 from the germline V gene are SGHDT and YYEEEE. The CDR3 is 12 amino acids. V dropped 0 bases and J dropped 4 bases, with 4 bases sitting between them. As DNA, the CDR3 is TGTGCCAGCAGCTTGGACCCCTATGGCTACACCTTC. This codes for CASSLDPYGYTF.

In this sample, this clonotype turned up many times. This chain uses TRBV29-1 with TRBJ2-1; 13 bases are a match to TRBD2. The CDR3 spans 22 residues. V lost 2 bases to trimming and J lost 4 bases; unmatched junction nucleotides: 23. Germline V gives CDR1 SQVTM, CDR2 ANQGSEA. CDR3 protein: CSVEIKAKGTSGIIRPYNEQFF. The DNA of the CDR3 is TGCAGCGTTGAAATAAAGGCCAAAGGGACTAGCGGGATAATCCGTCCTTACAATGAGCAGTTCTTC.

J is TRBJ2-3 and V is TRBV7-2, with D perhaps TRBD2 (5 bases). Germline lookup yields CDR1 SGHTA and CDR2 FQGNSA. Trimming removed 8 bases at V and 6 bases at J, with 15 bases between. The CDR3 covers 13 residues. The CDR3 here is CASAGPARDTQYF. The CDR3 nucleotides are TGTGCCAGCGCGGGCCCGGCGAGGGATACGCAGTATTTT.

The chain has TRBV29-1 and TRBJ1-1; no firm D call. The CDR3 contains 12 residues. Germline V gene lookup returns CDR1 SQVTM and CDR2 ANQGSEA. V shed 4 bases and J shed 7 bases, with 13 bases lying between them. The DNA of the CDR3 is TGCAGCGTTGGAACGGGAGCAGGTGAAGCTTTCTTT. This sequence encodes CSVGTGAGEAFF.

This clonotype was seen many times. The rearrangement uses TRBV5-1 and TRBJ2-3, with D possibly being TRBD2 (5 bases). Trimming took off 0 bases at V and 0 bases at J, with 11 bases between the two ends. Germline CDR1 reads SGHRS; CDR2 reads YFSETQ. This CDR3 comprises 16 residues. CDR3 amino acids: CASSLGWTASTDTQYF. Here the CDR3 DNA reads TGCGCCAGCAGCTTGGGCTGGACTGCTAGCACAGATACGCAGTATTTT.

The sample holds a few counts of this clonotype. The V and J genes are TRBV10-2 and TRBJ2-1; weak D call: TRBD2 (6 bases). Germline V gene sequence: CDR1 WSHSY, CDR2 SAAADI. The CDR3 consists of 16 residues. V was pared by 3 bases and J by 5 bases, with 17 bases between. In DNA form, the CDR3 reads TGCGCCAGCAGTGATGTGGCTAGCGCGAGACACAATGAGCAGTTCTTC. Protein product: CASSDVASARHNEQFF.

This clonotype showed up many times. The chain combines TRBV11-2 with TRBJ2-1; D not certain. Germline-derived CDR1 and CDR2 are SGHAT and FQNNGV. The V end was cut by 5 bases, the J end by 8 bases, with 10 bases between. The CDR3 covers 12 residues. The CDR3 DNA follows: TGTGCCAGCAGCCGACCCGGCGATGAGCAGTTCTTC. This encodes CASSRPGDEQFF.

This clonotype was observed at least ten times. This chain links TRBV7-9 with TRBJ2-7; 7 bases line up with TRBD1. V lost 5 bases, J lost 1 base, and 11 bases stayed unmatched. The CDR3 totals 16 residues. The germline V gene encodes CDR1 SEHNR and CDR2 FQNEAQ (reference sequence). The CDR3 reads CASSPSRGRISYEQYF. Here the CDR3 DNA reads TGTGCCAGCAGCCCAAGTAGGGGGCGCATATCCTACGAGCAGTACTTC.

The table lists this clonotype with many counts. The rearrangement uses TRBV11-2 and TRBJ2-7; either TRBD1 or TRBD2 may supply D (5 bases each). From germline, CDR1 is SGHAT and CDR2 FQNNGV. CDR3 length: 16 amino acids. Trimming removed 2 bases at V and 3 bases at J, with 17 bases between. The CDR3 spells CASSLIGDAGRYEQYF. CDR3 coding DNA: TGTGCCAGCAGCTTAATCGGGGACGCGGGTCGCTACGAGCAGTACTTC.

This clonotype has at least ten counts. The gene calls are TRBV28 and TRBJ2-3, with 7 bases identical to TRBD1. The CDR3 spans 16 residues. Germline CDR1 MDHEN, CDR2 SYDVKM. Unmatched junction bases numbered 9, after V lost 6 bases and J lost 0 bases. CDR3 nucleotides: TGTGCCAGCAGCCGCAGACAGGGATGGAGCACAGATACGCAGTATTTT. Translated, it gives CASSRRQGWSTDTQYF.

This clonotype was detected many times. The chain links TRBV5-1 to TRBJ2-1, with 8 bases matching TRBD2. This CDR3 contains 14 residues. Germline CDR1 is SGHRS and CDR2 is YFSETQ. After removal of 0 bases from V and 8 bases from J, the junction contained 4 bases not matched to a gene. As DNA, the CDR3 is TGCGCCAGCAGCTTGGACAGCGGGAGCTATGAGCAGTTCTTC. This sequence encodes CASSLDSGSYEQFF.